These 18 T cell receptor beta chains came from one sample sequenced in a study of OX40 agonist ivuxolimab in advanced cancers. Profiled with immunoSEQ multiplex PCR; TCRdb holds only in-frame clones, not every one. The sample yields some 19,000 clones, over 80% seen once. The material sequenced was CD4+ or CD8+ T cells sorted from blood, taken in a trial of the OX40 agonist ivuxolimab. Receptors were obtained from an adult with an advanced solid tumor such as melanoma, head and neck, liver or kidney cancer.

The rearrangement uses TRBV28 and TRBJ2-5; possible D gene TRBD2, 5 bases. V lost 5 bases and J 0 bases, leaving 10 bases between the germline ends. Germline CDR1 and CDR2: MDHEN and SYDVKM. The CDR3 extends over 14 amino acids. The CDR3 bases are TGTGCCAGCAGTGGAGAGGGTAACCAAGAGACCCAGTACTTC. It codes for CASSGEGNQETQYF.

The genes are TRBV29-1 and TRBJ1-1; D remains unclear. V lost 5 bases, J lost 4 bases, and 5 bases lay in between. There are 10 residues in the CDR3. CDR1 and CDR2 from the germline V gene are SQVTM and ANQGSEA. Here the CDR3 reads CSVPSTEAFF. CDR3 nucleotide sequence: TGCAGCGTTCCGAGCACTGAAGCTTTCTTT.

The CDR3 DNA reads TGCGCCAGCAGCCAAGTTTCCACAGGGGGTGGCAAAAACATTCAGTACTTC. Its protein is CASSQVSTGGGKNIQYF. This chain connects TRBV4-3 to TRBJ2-4; 8 nucleotides line up with TRBD1. Germline V gene data show CDR1 as LGHNA and CDR2 as YSLEER. The CDR3 runs to 17 residues. V was pared by 1 base and J by 3 bases, with 8 bases of the junction left unmatched.

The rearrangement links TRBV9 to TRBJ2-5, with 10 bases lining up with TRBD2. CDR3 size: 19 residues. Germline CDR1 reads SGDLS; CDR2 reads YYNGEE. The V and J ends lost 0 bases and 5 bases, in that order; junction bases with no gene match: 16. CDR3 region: CASSVVEDRKREGPETQYF. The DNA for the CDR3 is TGTGCCAGCAGCGTAGTTGAGGACAGAAAGCGGGAGGGCCCCGAGACCCAGTACTTC.

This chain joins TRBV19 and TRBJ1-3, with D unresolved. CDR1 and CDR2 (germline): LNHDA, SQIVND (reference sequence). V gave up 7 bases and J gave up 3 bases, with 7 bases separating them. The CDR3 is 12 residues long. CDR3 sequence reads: CASIVDGNTIYF. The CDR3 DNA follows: TGTGCCAGTATCGTAGATGGAAACACCATATATTTT. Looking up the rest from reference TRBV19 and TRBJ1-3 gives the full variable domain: DGGITQSPKYLFRKEGQNVTLSCEQNLNHDAMYWYRQDPGQGLRLIYYSQIVNDFQKGDIAEGYSVSREKKESFPLTVTSAQKNPTAFYLCASIVDGNTIYFGEGSWLTVV.

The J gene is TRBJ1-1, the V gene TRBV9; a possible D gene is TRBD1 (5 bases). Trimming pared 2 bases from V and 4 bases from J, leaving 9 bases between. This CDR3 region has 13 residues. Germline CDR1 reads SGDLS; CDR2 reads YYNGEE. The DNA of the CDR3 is TGTGCCAGCAGCGTTGGTGGGACCACTGAAGCTTTCTTT. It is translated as CASSVGGTTEAFF.

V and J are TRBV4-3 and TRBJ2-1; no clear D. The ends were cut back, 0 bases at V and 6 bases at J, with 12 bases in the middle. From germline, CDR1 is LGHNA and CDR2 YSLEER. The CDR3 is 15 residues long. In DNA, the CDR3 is TGCGCCAGCAGCCAAGACGTAGGATCGGGCAATGAGCAGTTCTTC. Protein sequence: CASSQDVGSGNEQFF.

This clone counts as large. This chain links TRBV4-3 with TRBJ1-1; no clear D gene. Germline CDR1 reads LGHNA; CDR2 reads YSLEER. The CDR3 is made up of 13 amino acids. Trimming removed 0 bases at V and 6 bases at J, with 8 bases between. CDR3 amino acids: CASSQEAESEAFF. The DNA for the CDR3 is TGCGCCAGCAGCCAAGAGGCCGAATCTGAAGCTTTCTTT.

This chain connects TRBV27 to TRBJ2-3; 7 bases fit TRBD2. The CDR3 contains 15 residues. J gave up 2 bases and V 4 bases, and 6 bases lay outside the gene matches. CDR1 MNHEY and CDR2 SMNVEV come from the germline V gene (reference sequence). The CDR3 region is CASSSGGRLTDTQYF. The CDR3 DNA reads TGTGCCAGCAGTTCCGGCGGGAGACTCACAGATACGCAGTATTTT.

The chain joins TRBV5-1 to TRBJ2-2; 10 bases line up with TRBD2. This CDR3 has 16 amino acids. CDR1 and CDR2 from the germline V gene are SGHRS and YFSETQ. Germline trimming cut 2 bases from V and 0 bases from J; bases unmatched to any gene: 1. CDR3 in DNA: TGCGCCAGCAGCTTAGGACTAGCGGCGAACACCGGGGAGCTGTTTTTT. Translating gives CASSLGLAANTGELFF.

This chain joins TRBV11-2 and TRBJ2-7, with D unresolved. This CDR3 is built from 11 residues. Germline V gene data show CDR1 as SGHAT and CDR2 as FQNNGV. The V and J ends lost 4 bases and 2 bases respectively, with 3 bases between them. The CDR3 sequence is CASSSTYEQYF. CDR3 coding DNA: TGTGCCAGCAGCTCCACCTACGAGCAGTACTTC.

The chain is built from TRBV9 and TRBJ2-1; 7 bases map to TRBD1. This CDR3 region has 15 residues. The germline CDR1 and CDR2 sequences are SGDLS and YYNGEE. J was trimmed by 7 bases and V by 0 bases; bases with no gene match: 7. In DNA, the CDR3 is TGTGCCAGCAGCGTAGGACAGGGAAGGGGGAATGAGCAGTTCTTC. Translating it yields CASSVGQGRGNEQFF.

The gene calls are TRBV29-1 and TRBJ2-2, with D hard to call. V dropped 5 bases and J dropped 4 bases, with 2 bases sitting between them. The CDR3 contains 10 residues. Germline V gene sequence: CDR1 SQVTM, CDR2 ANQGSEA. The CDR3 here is CSVSTGELFF. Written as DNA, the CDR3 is TGCAGCGTTTCCACCGGGGAGCTGTTTTTT.

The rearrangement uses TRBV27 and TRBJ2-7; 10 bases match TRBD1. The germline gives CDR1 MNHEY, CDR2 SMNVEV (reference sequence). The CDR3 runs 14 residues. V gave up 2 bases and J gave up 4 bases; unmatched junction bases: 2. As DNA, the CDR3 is TGTGCCAGCAGTTTAAGGGACAGGGGATACGAGCAGTACTTC. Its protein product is CASSLRDRGYEQYF.

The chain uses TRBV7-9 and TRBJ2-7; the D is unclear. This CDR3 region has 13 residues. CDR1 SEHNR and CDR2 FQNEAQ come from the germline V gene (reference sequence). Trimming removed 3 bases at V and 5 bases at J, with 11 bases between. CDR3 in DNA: TGTGCCAGCAGCTTGGGCAGAGTCAACGAGCAGTACTTC. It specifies CASSLGRVNEQYF.

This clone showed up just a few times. CDR3 sequence (DNA): TGTGCCAGCAGGATCCGACAGGGGGTCACTGAAGCTTTCTTT. This gives the protein CASRIRQGVTEAFF. V and J are TRBV28 and TRBJ1-1; 9 bases are a match to TRBD1. The germline CDR1 and CDR2 sequences are MDHEN and SYDVKM. Germline trimming cut 6 bases from V and 4 bases from J; bases unmatched to any gene: 6. The CDR3 covers 14 residues.

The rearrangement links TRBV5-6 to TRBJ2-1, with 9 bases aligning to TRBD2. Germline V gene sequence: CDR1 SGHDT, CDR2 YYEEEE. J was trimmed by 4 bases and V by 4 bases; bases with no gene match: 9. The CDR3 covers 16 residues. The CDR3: CASSAVTSGPYNEQFF. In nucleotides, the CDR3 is TGTGCCAGCAGCGCCGTAACTAGCGGGCCTTACAATGAGCAGTTCTTC.

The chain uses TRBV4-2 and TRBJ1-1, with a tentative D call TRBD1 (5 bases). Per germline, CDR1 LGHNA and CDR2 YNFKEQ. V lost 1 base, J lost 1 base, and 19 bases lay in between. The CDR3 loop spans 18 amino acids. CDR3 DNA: TGTGCCAGCAGCCAAGGGGTGGGCGAAGCAGGGAGGAACACTGAAGCTTTCTTT. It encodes CASSQGVGEAGRNTEAFF.